This T cell receptor beta chain was identified during a study of shared clonotypes between healthy human individuals. Libraries were prepared by immunoSEQ multiplex PCR; TCRdb keeps only in-frame clonotypes and omits some of them. The sample shows over 1.4 million clones, roughly 96% of them seen only once. CDR1 and CDR2 (germline): SGHDN, FVKESK. V was clipped by 1 base and J by 7 bases, with 5 bases between them. CDR3 length: 12 amino acids. The material sequenced was naive CD4+ T cells sorted from blood. Sample subset: CD45RA+ positively selected. The TCR was taken from a man under 40 in good health. The chain couples TRBV14 to TRBJ1-5; unclear D gene. CDR3 residues: CASSQAVQPQHF. For the CDR3, the DNA is TGTGCCAGCAGCCAAGCGGTCCAGCCCCAGCATTTT.